The rows below give T cell receptor beta chains drawn from one sample of a study of cytomegalovirus exposure and HLA in healthy donors. Assay: immunoSEQ multiplex PCR; the TCRdb copy retains only in-frame clones and omits some. The table lists under 150,000 clones, around 76% of them singletons. Sequencing was performed on PBMCs. These receptors were taken from a woman aged 45 to 65 in good health and CMV-seronegative. CDR3s include the opening cysteine and the closing phenylalanine or tryptophan. A D gene is named only where the DNA matches it firmly. Not all rows give a size; the values are once, few, many and, for expanded clones, a class.

>NA|TRBD2|TRBJ2-7|TRBV7-9
CASSEAVLAEAYEQYF
TGTGCCAGCAGTGAGGCGGTACTAGCGGAGGCCTACGAGCAGTACTTC
>NA|NA|TRBJ1-1|TRBV4-1
CASSQVGQNTEAFF
TGCGCCAGCAGCCAAGTTGGACAGAACACTGAAGCTTTCTTT
>NA|TRBD2|TRBJ2-3|TRBV5-1
CASSLEGTSGRPTDTQYF
TGCGCCAGCAGCTTGGAAGGGACTAGCGGGAGGCCAACAGATACGCAGTATTTT
>NA|NA|TRBJ1-4|TRBV4-1
CASSLPPDATNEKLFF
TGCGCCAGCAGCCTACCCCCAGATGCAACTAATGAAAAACTGTTTTTT
>few|NA|TRBJ2-1|TRBV7-3
CASSSIGGVAGIWSGEQFF
TGTGCCAGCAGCTCAATAGGGGGGGTTGCGGGGATCTGGTCGGGTGAGCAGTTCTTC
>few|NA|TRBJ2-7|TRBV7-2
CASSVGVYEQYF
TGTGCCAGCAGCGTGGGAGTCTACGAGCAGTACTTC
>NA|NA|TRBJ1-1|TRBV30
CAWSVSPYGRGNTEAFF
TGTGCCTGGAGTGTGAGCCCGTATGGAAGGGGGAACACTGAAGCTTTCTTT
>NA|NA|TRBJ1-3|TRBV9
CASSVAHGQPTSGNTIYF
TGTGCCAGCAGCGTAGCCCATGGACAGCCCACGAGTGGAAACACCATATATTTT
>NA|NA|TRBJ1-2|TRBV28
CASSPQGIDYGYTF
TGTGCCAGCAGTCCTCAGGGGATCGACTATGGCTACACCTTC
>NA|TRBD2|TRBJ2-3|TRBV28
CASTLGLAGGTDTQYF
TGTGCCAGCACTCTAGGACTAGCGGGGGGCACAGATACGCAGTATTTT
>NA|NA|TRBJ1-2|TRBV27
CASSLSTAGMDYTF
TGTGCCAGCAGTTTATCGACGGCAGGGATGGACTACACCTTC
>NA|TRBD2|TRBJ2-2|TRBV6-1
CASSALAGATGELFF
TGTGCCAGCAGCGCCCTAGCGGGAGCCACCGGGGAGCTGTTTTTT
>NA|NA|TRBJ2-1|TRBV4-3
CASRYGDSSYNEQFF
TGCGCCAGCAGGTACGGTGATAGCTCCTACAATGAGCAGTTCTTC
>NA|TRBD1|TRBJ2-6|TRBV7-9
CASSLVGTGGTGANVLTF
TGTGCCAGCAGCTTAGTCGGGACAGGGGGAACTGGGGCCAACGTCCTGACTTTC
>NA|TRBD1|TRBJ1-2|TRBV5-6
CASSLAGGANGYTF
TGTGCCAGCAGCTTAGCAGGGGGCGCGAATGGCTACACCTTC
>NA|NA|TRBJ1-2|TRBV7-9
CASSPAREVYGYTF
TGTGCCAGCAGCCCGGCCAGGGAGGTCTATGGCTACACCTTC
>NA|TRBD1|TRBJ2-7|TRBV19
CASSAGQGVYEQYF
TGTGCCAGTAGTGCCGGACAGGGGGTTTACGAGCAGTACTTC
>few|TRBD1|TRBJ1-1|TRBV28
CASSLDRRAFF
TGTGCCAGCAGTTTGGACAGGCGGGCTTTCTTT
>NA|TRBD1|TRBJ2-1|TRBV27
CASSPGQAAGNEQFF
TGTGCCAGCAGCCCCGGACAGGCGGCGGGCAATGAGCAGTTCTTC
>NA|NA|TRBJ2-5|TRBV9
CASSVEVWGDETQYF
TGTGCCAGCAGCGTAGAGGTTTGGGGAGATGAGACCCAGTACTTC
>NA|TRBD2|TRBJ2-3|TRBV5-6
CASSSGTGGRRVGDTQYF
TGTGCCAGCAGCTCCGGGACTGGCGGGAGGAGAGTCGGAGATACGCAGTATTTT
>NA|TRBD2|TRBJ2-1|TRBV5-1
CASSLGLARLTGQFF
TGCGCCAGCAGCTTGGGACTAGCGCGCCTCACGGGACAGTTCTTC
>NA|NA|TRBJ1-2|TRBV19
CASSTGLELYGYTF
TGTGCCAGTAGTACAGGGCTCGAGCTTTATGGCTACACCTTC
>NA|TRBD1|TRBJ2-1|TRBV7-9
CASSLTRDSKLQDEQFF
TGTGCCAGCAGCTTAACCCGGGACAGTAAATTACAAGATGAGCAGTTCTTC
>NA|NA|TRBJ2-5|TRBV6-1
CASSELGAGVKTQYF
TGTGCCAGCAGTGAGCTGGGCGCGGGTGTCAAGACCCAGTACTTC
>NA|NA|TRBJ1-3|TRBV7-8
CASSLGRSYSGNTIYF
TGTGCCAGCAGCTTGGGCAGGTCCTACTCTGGAAACACCATATATTTT
>NA|TRBD1|TRBJ1-5|TRBV5-6
CASSRAGGPQPQHF
TGTGCCAGCAGCAGGGCAGGGGGTCCTCAGCCCCAGCATTTT
>NA|TRBD1|TRBJ1-1|TRBV7-2
CASSPAGTGHTEAFF
TGTGCCAGCAGCCCTGCCGGGACAGGACACACTGAAGCTTTCTTT
>NA|NA|TRBJ1-5|TRBV20-1
CSLQAGGPQHF
TGCAGCCTACAAGCGGGGGGTCCCCAGCATTTT
>NA|TRBD2|TRBJ2-1|TRBV5-8
CASSLGTSGFNEQFF
TGTGCCAGCAGCTTGGGTACTAGCGGGTTCAATGAGCAGTTCTTC
>NA|NA|TRBJ2-5|TRBV13
CASSRRTQGNQETQYF
TGTGCCAGCAGCCGCCGCACCCAGGGGAACCAAGAGACCCAGTACTTC
>NA|NA|TRBJ1-2|TRBV27
CASRPRGGFYGYTF
TGTGCCAGCAGGCCCCGGGGGGGCTTTTATGGCTACACCTTC
>NA|TRBD2|TRBJ2-2|TRBV9
CASSVVPSGIRNTGELFF
TGTGCCAGCAGCGTAGTTCCTAGCGGGATAAGGAACACCGGGGAGCTGTTTTTT
>NA|NA|TRBJ2-7|TRBV27
CASSFRGFTYEQYF
TGTGCCAGCAGTTTCAGGGGTTTCACCTACGAGCAGTACTTC
>NA|NA|TRBJ2-2|TRBV5-8
CASSPTGIRNTGELFF
TGTGCCAGCAGCCCTACAGGGATACGGAACACCGGGGAGCTGTTTTTT
>NA|TRBD2|TRBJ2-3|TRBV4-2
CASSARTSGYTDTQYF
TGTGCCAGCAGCGCCCGTACTAGCGGGTACACAGATACGCAGTATTTT
>NA|NA|TRBJ2-7|TRBV9
CASSVGPGDEQYF
TGTGCCAGCAGCGTAGGCCCGGGAGACGAGCAGTACTTC
>few|NA|TRBJ1-1|TRBV9
CASSVEPGRTEAFF
TGTGCCAGCAGCGTAGAGCCGGGAAGGACTGAAGCTTTCTTT
>NA|TRBD2|TRBJ2-1|TRBV7-9
CASSHLGAGGRNNEQFF
TGTGCCAGCAGTCACTTGGGAGCGGGAGGGCGAAACAATGAGCAGTTCTTC
>once|NA|TRBJ1-2|TRBV4-1
CASSQDVGAYGYTF
TGCGCCAGCAGCCAAGATGTTGGGGCGTATGGCTACACCTTC
>few|TRBD1|TRBJ1-5|TRBV10-3
CAISEPAGQHNQPQHF
TGTGCCATCAGTGAGCCGGCGGGACAGCACAATCAGCCCCAGCATTTT
>NA|TRBD1|TRBJ1-3|TRBV15
CATSRRTGGYSGNTIYF
TGTGCCACCAGCAGAAGGACAGGGGGCTACTCTGGAAACACCATATATTTT
>NA|TRBD1|TRBJ2-7|TRBV6-5
CASSYGSPDRVYEQYF
TGTGCCAGCAGTTACGGGAGCCCAGACAGGGTTTACGAGCAGTACTTC
>NA|TRBD1|TRBJ2-2|TRBV30
CAWSPGQGTGELFF
TGTGCCTGGAGCCCGGGACAGGGCACCGGGGAGCTGTTTTTT
>NA|NA|TRBJ2-7|TRBV2
CASSPGTTYEQYF
TGTGCCAGCAGTCCTGGGACAACCTACGAGCAGTACTTC
>NA|TRBD1|TRBJ1-1|TRBV10-3
CAISEHQGGPVQNTEAFF
TGTGCCATCAGTGAGCATCAGGGGGGCCCTGTTCAGAACACTGAAGCTTTCTTT
>few|TRBD2|TRBJ2-2|TRBV6-1
CASSRTSWSAGELFF
TGTGCCAGCAGTAGGACTAGCTGGTCTGCCGGGGAGCTGTTTTTT
>NA|TRBD1|TRBJ2-1|TRBV13
CASSLKGTVYNEQFF
TGTGCCAGCAGCTTAAAGGGGACAGTATACAATGAGCAGTTCTTC
>NA|NA|TRBJ1-2|TRBV7-9
CASSPGFPSGYTF
TGTGCCAGCAGTCCAGGGTTTCCGAGCGGCTACACCTTC